This T cell receptor (beta chain) emerged from a study of Ad26.COV2.S vaccination and SARS-CoV-2 variants. Across the whole study: The donor was enrolled in the Ad26.COV2.S arm of the COV1001 trial. In the study, Ad26.COV2.S was injected intramuscularly once, or twice 56 days apart. The study's findings and limits: Participants in the vaccine arm had higher spike-specific TCR breadth; placebo recipients had lower.

The repertoire was sequenced with immunoSEQ multiplex PCR; TCRdb's copy has only in-frame clones and lacks some. The sample has 350,000 to 450,000 clones, more than 75% seen once. As concerns this clone: No antigen is known for it.

This CDR3 is 14 amino acids long. V lost 4 bases, J lost 3 bases, and 12 bases lay in between. From germline, CDR1 is SEHNR and CDR2 FQNEAQ (reference sequence). Documented treatment: some 19 received Ad26.COV2.S at low or high dose, single or two shots; 5 received placebo; per-sample allocation not given. Day 63 after the first vaccine or placebo injection was the time point for sampling. The vaccine antigen was prefusion-stabilized Wuhan SARS-CoV-2 spike. The gene calls are TRBV7-9 and TRBJ1-2; no clear D. The material sequenced was peripheral blood, taken in a trial of Ad26.COV2.S vaccine versus placebo. This TCR came from a person aged 18-60 years who received the Ad26.COV2.S COVID-19 vaccine or a placebo. The CDR3 DNA sequence: TGTGCCAGCAGCTGGGGATCCGGCGACTATGGCTACACCTTC. It codes for CASSWGSGDYGYTF.